The clone carrying this T cell receptor beta chain has just a few counts. This entry belongs to a study of blood T cells in healthy people across ages. V gave up 3 bases and J gave up 1 base, with 7 bases separating them. Per germline, CDR1 MDHEN and CDR2 SYDVKM. The CDR3 consists of 14 residues. A J-beta primer mix and a sample-barcoded 5' primer were used in a second PCR of roughly 7 to 12 cycles. TCRdb recomputed calls from the 5' RACE reads with MiXCR, one row per CDR3 protein. This sample yields some 850,000 distinct CDR3 sequences, of which roughly 24% are seen a single time; around 2.9% belongs to the top ten. This same sample was also part of a study on T cells of mothers and their children.

The TCR sequence derives from a boy aged 5-17 years in good health. This chain links TRBV28 with TRBJ1-3; no clear D. Specimen: blood. The CDR3 protein is CASSFGMSGNTIYF. CDR3 coding DNA: TGTGCCAGCAGTTTTGGAATGTCTGGAAACACCATATATTTT.